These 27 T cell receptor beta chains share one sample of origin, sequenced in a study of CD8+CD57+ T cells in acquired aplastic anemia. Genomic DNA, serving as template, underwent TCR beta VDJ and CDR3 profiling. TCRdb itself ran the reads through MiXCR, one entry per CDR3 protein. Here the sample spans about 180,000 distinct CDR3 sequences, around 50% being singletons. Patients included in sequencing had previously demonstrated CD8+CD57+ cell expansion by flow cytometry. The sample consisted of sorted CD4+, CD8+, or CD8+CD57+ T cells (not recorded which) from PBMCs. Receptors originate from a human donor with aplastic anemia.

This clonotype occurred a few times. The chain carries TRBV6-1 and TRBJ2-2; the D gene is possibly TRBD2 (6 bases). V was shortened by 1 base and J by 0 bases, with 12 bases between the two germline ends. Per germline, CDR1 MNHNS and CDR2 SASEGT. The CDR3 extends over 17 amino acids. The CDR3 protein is CASSEDGGAANTGELFF. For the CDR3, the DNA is TGTGCCAGCAGTGAAGATGGCGGGGCCGCGAACACCGGGGAGCTGTTTTTT.

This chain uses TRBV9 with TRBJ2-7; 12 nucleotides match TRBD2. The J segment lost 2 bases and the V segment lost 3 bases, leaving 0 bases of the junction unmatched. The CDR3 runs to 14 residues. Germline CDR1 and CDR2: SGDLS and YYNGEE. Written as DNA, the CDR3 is TGTGCCAGCAGCGGGACTAGCGGGACCTACGAGCAGTACTTC. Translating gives CASSGTSGTYEQYF.

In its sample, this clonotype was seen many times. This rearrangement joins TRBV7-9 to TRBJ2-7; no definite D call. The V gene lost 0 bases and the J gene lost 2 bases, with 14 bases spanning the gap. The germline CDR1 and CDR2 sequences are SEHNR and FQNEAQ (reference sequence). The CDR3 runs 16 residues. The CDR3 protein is CASSLAGPGPTYEQYF. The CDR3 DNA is TGTGCCAGCAGCTTAGCAGGGCCAGGCCCTACCTACGAGCAGTACTTC.

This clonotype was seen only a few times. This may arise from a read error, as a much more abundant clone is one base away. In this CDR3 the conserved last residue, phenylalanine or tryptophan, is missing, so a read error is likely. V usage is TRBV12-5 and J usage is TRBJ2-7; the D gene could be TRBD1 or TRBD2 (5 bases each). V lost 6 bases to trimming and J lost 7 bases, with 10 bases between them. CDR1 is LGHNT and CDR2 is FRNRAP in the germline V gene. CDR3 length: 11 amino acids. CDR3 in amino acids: CASGGPGEQYL. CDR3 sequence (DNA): TGTGCTAGTGGGGGGCCGGGGGAGCAGTACCTC.

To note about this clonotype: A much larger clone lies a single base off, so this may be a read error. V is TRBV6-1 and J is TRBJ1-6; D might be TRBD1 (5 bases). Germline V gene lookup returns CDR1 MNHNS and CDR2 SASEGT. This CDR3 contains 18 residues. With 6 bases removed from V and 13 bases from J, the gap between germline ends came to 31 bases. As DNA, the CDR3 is TGTGCCAGCAGCACCGGGATAGGGGTTCCTACCCCCAGGTCGCCCCTCCACTTT. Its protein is CASSTGIGVPTPRSPLHF.

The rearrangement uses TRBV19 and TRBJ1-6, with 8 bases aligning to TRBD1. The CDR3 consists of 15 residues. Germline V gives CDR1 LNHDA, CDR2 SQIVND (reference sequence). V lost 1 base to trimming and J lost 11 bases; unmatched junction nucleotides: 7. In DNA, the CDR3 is TGTGCCAGTAGTATAGCCAGGGGGCTAATTACACCCCTCCACTTT. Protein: CASSIARGLITPLHF. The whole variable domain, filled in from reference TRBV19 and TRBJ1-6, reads DGGITQSPKYLFRKEGQNVTLSCEQNLNHDAMYWYRQDPGQGLRLIYYSQIVNDFQKGDIAEGYSVSREKKESFPLTVTSAQKNPTAFYLCASSIARGLITPLHFGNGTRLTVT.

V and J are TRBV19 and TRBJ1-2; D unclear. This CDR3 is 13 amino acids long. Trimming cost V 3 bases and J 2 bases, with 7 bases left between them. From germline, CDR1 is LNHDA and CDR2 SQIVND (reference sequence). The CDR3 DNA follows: TGTGCCAGTAGTATGGATCGAAACTATGGCTACACCTTC. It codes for CASSMDRNYGYTF.

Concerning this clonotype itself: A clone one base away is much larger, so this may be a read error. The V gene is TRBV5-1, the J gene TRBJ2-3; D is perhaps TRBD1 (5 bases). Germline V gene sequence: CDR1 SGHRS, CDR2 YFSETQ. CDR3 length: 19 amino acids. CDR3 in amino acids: CASSPDSLSAIFGTNTQYF. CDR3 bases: TGCGCCAGCAGCCCTGACAGCCTCTCGGCAATCTTTGGCACAAATACGCAGTATTTT.

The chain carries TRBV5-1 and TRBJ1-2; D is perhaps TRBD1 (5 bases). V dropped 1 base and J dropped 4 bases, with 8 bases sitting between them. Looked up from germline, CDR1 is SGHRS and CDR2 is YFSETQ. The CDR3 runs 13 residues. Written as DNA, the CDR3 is TGCGCCAGCAGCTTGAATGGGGGCTATGGCTACACCTTC. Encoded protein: CASSLNGGYGYTF.

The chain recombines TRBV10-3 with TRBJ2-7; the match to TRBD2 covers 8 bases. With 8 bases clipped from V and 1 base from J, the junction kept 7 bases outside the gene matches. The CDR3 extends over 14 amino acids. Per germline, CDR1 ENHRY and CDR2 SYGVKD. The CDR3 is CAIGGLDGSYEQYF. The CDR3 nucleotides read TGTGCCATCGGGGGACTAGACGGGTCCTACGAGCAGTACTTC.

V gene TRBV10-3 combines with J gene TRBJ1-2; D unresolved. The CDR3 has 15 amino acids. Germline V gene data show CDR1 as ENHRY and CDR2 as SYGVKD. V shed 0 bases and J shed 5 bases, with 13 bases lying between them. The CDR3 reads CAISESPDGRYGYTF. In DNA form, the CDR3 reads TGTGCCATCAGTGAGTCGCCCGACGGGCGTTATGGCTACACCTTC.

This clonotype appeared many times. Here the CDR3 DNA reads TGTGCCAGCAGGGGCGGGGAAGAATATGGCTACACCTTC. It yields the protein CASRGGEEYGYTF. The chain joins TRBV7-8 to TRBJ1-2; the D is unclear. V lost 6 bases to trimming and J lost 5 bases, with 13 bases between them. Germline CDR1 and CDR2: SGHVS and FQNEAQ. The CDR3 runs to 13 residues.

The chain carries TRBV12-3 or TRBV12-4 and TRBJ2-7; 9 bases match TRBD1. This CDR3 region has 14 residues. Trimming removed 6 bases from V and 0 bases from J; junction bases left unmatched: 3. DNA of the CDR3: TGTGCCAGCAGCGGACAGGGGAGCTCCTACGAGCAGTACTTC. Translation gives CASSGQGSSYEQYF.

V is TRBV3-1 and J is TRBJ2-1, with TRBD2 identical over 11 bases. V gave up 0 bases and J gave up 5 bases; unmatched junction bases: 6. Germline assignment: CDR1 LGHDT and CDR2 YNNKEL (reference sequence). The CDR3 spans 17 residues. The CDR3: CASSQDLGTSGDNEQFF. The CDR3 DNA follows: TGTGCCAGCAGCCAAGATCTGGGGACTAGCGGAGACAATGAGCAGTTCTTC.

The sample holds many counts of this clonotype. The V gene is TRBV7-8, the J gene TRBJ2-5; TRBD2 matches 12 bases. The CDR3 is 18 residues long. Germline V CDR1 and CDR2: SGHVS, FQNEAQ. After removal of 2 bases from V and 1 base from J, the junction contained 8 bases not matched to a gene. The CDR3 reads CASSLRVTSGGSQETQYF. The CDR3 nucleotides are TGTGCCAGCAGCTTACGCGTCACTAGCGGGGGGTCCCAAGAGACCCAGTACTTC.

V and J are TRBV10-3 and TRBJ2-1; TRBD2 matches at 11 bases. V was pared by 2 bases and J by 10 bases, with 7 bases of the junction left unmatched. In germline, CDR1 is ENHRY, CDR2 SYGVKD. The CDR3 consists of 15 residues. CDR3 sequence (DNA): TGTGCCATCAGTGAGACCAAGACTAGCGGGAAAGAGCAGTTCTTC. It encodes CAISETKTSGKEQFF.

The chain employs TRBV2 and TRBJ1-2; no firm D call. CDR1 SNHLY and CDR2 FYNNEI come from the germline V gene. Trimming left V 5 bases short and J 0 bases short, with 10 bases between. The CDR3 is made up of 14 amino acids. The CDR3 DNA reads TGTGCCAGCAGTTACTCTCCAGCTAACTATGGCTACACCTTC. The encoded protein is CASSYSPANYGYTF.

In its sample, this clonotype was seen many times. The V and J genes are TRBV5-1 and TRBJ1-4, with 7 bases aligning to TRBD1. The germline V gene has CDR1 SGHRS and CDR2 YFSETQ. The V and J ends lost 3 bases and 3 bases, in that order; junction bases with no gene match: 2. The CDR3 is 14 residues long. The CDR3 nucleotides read TGCGCCAGCAGCTCCGGGACAGCTAATGAAAAACTGTTTTTT. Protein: CASSSGTANEKLFF.

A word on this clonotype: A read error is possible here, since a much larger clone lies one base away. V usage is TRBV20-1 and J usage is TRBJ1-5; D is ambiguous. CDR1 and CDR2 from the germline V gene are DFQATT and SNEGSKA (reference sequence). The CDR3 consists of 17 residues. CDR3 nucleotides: TGCAGTGCTAGAGATTTTAGGAGAGAAAATAGCAGTCAGCCCCAGCATTTT. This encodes CSARDFRRENSSQPQHF.

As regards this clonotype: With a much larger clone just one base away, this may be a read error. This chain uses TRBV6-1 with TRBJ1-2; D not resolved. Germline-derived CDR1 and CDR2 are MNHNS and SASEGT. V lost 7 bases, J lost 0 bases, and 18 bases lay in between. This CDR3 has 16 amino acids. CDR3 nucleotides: TGTGCCAGCAACCTGAGTTGGCATGCTGCTAACTATGGCTACACCTTC. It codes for CASNLSWHAANYGYTF.

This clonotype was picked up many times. The CDR3 region is CASRSGRQGNEQYF. In DNA form, the CDR3 reads TGTGCCAGCAGGAGCGGCCGCCAGGGGAACGAGCAGTACTTC. This chain links TRBV2 with TRBJ2-7, with D possibly matching TRBD1 (6 bases). The germline gives CDR1 SNHLY, CDR2 FYNNEI. This CDR3 is 14 amino acids long. V lost 6 bases, J lost 5 bases, and 17 bases lay in between.

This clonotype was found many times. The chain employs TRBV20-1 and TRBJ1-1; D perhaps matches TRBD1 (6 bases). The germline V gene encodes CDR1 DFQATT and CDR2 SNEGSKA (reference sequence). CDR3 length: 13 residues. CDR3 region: CMGGAGVGTEAFF. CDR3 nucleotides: TGCATGGGGGGGGCAGGGGTCGGGACTGAAGCTTTCTTT.

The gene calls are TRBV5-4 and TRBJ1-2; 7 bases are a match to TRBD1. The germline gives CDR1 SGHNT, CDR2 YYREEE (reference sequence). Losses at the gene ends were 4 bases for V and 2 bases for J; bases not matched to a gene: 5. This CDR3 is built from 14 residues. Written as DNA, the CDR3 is TGTGCCAGCAGCCCTGGGACAGCGAACTATGGCTACACCTTC. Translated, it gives CASSPGTANYGYTF.

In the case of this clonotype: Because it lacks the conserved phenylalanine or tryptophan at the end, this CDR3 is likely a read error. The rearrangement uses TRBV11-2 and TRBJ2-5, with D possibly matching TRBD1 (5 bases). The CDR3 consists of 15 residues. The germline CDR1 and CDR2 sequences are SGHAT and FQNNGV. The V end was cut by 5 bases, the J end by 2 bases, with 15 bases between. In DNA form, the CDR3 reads TGTGCCAGCAGCCCAAGAACAGGCGTACAAGAGACCCAGTACCTC. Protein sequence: CASSPRTGVQETQYL.

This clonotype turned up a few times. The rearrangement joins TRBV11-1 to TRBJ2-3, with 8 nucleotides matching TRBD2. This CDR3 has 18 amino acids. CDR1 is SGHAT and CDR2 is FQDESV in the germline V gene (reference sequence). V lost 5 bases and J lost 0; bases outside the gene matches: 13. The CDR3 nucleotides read TGTGCCAGCAGCCCCCGGGGGGGGCGGGGGACTAGCACAGATACGCAGTATTTT. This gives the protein CASSPRGGRGTSTDTQYF.

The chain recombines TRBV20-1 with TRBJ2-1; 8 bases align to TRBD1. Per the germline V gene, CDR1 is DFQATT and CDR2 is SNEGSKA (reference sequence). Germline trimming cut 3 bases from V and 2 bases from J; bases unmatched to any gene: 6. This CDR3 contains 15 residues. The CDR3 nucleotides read TGCAGTGCTAGTCCAGGGGGCGCCGCCTACAATGAGCAGTTCTTC. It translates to CSASPGGAAYNEQFF.

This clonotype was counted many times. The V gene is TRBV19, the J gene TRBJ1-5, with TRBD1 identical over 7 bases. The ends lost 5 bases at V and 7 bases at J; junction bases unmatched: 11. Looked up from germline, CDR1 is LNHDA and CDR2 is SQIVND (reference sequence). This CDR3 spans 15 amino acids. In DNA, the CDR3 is TGTGCCAGTAGTGTTGTTGACAGGGCAGGCCAGCCCCAGCATTTT. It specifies CASSVVDRAGQPQHF.